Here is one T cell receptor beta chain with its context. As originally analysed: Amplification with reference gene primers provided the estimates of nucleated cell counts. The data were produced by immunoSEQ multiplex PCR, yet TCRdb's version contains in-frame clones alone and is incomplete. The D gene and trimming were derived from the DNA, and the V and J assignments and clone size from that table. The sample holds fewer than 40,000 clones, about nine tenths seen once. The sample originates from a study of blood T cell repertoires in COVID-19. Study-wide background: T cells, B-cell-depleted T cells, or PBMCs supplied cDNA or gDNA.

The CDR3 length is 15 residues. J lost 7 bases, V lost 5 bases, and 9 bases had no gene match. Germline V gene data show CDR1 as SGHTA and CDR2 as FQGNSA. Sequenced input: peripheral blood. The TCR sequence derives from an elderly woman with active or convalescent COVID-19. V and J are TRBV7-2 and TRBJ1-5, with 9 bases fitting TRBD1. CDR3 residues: CASSLLQGARQPQHF. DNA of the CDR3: TGTGCCAGCAGCCTACTACAGGGGGCGAGGCAGCCCCAGCATTTT.